The T cell receptor beta chain described here comes from a study of beta chain features in type 1 diabetes. Findings and limits, study-wide: The naive, central memory and Treg TCRB repertoires of patients appeared to be more similar to one another than those of healthy donors. Here, the possible influence of HLA type (on TCRB rearrangement) remained unresolved.

The ends lost 0 bases at V and 1 base at J; junction bases unmatched: 5. The CDR3 has 16 residues. The germline V gene encodes CDR1 SGHNT and CDR2 YYREEE (reference sequence). This clone has more than one count but fewer than ten. Its antigen is still unknown. Investigators reverse transcribed all isolated RNA, so they sequenced expressed TCRB transcripts. The assay was immunoSEQ multiplex PCR, and TCRdb's table has in-frame clones only and misses some. The sample consists of approximately 170,000 clones, less than 9.5% of them appearing once. The sequencing sample was made of central memory CD4+ T cells from blood. This sequence joins TRBV5-4 and TRBJ1-1, with 8 bases identical to TRBD1. The clonotype originates from a woman younger than 35 in good health. The CDR3 here is CASSLGTGTQNTEAFF. Written as DNA, the CDR3 is TGTGCCAGCAGCTTGGGGACAGGGACCCAGAACACTGAAGCTTTCTTT.